The next 16 T cell receptor beta chains were all read from a single sample in a study of blood T cell repertoires in COVID-19. Libraries were prepared by immunoSEQ multiplex PCR; TCRdb keeps only in-frame clonotypes and omits some of them. This sample has hundreds of thousands of clones, with over 80% found just once. Source material: peripheral blood. These receptors originate from a man in his forties with acute or convalescent COVID-19.

This clone was observed a single time. The chain carries TRBV2 and TRBJ2-7; tentatively, D is TRBD2 (5 bases). The germline CDR1 and CDR2 sequences are SNHLY and FYNNEI. This CDR3 contains 14 residues. V lost 1 base, J lost 6 bases, and 13 bases lay in between. CDR3 protein: CASSEVARPVEQYF. In DNA, the CDR3 is TGTGCCAGCAGTGAAGTAGCGAGACCTGTCGAGCAGTACTTC.

In regard to this clone: Other DNA variants within this sample encode the same CDR3. The CDR3 region is CASSSSVSYEQYF. The CDR3 DNA reads as TGTGCCAGCAGCTCTAGTGTCTCCTACGAGCAGTACTTC. This sequence joins TRBV7-2 and TRBJ2-7; D gene uncertain. The CDR3 is 13 amino acids. Per germline, CDR1 SGHTA and CDR2 FQGNSA. V shed 4 bases and J shed 0 bases, with 7 bases lying between them.

V usage is TRBV6-5 and J usage is TRBJ2-2; D is undetermined. This CDR3 is 13 amino acids long. V lost 6 bases and J lost 6, with 11 bases in between. Germline lookup yields CDR1 MNHEY and CDR2 SVGAGI. In DNA form, the CDR3 reads TGTGCCAGCAGCCAAGCTCGGTCCGGGGAGCTGTTTTTT. It codes for CASSQARSGELFF.

V and J are TRBV2 and TRBJ2-7, with 9 bases aligning to TRBD1. Unmatched junction bases numbered 11, after V lost 11 bases and J lost 3 bases. Germline CDR1 is SNHLY and CDR2 is FYNNEI. This CDR3 is 14 amino acids long. The CDR3 loop is CAGGPGQGGYEQYF. CDR3 DNA: TGTGCCGGCGGTCCGGGACAGGGAGGCTACGAGCAGTACTTC. Complete variable domain (other parts from reference TRBV2 and TRBJ2-7): EPEVTQTPSHQVTQMGQEVILRCVPISNHLYFYWYRQILGQKVEFLVSFYNNEISEKSEIFDDQFSVERPDGSNFTLKIRSTKLEDSAMYFCAGGPGQGGYEQYFGPGTRLTVT.

The chain employs TRBV30 and TRBJ1-3, with D uncertain. This CDR3 comprises 14 residues. V lost 1 base to trimming and J lost 2 bases, with 9 bases between them. The V gene's germline CDR1 is GTSNPN and CDR2 SVGIG (reference sequence). CDR3 in amino acids: CAWSDSPTGNTIYF. The CDR3 DNA follows: TGTGCCTGGAGTGACAGCCCAACTGGAAACACCATATATTTT.

CDR3 nucleotide sequence: TGTGCCAGCAGTCGCCGAGGACAGCTCGGAAACACCATATATTTT. Its protein is CASSRRGQLGNTIYF. The V and J genes are TRBV6-5 and TRBJ1-3; TRBD1 might be the D (6 bases). From germline, CDR1 is MNHEY and CDR2 SVGAGI. CDR3 length equals 15 residues. The V end lost 5 bases, the J end lost 4 bases, and 15 bases lay between the germline ends.

The chain carries TRBV3-1 (or the pseudogene TRBV3-2) and TRBJ2-2; 7 bases line up with TRBD2. CDR3 length: 19 residues. V lost 1 base, J lost 0 bases, and 11 bases stayed unmatched. Per the germline V gene, CDR1 is LGHDT and CDR2 is YNNKEL (reference sequence). Here the CDR3 reads CASSQARLAVLTNTGELFF. Here the CDR3 DNA reads TGTGCCAGCAGCCAAGCTCGGCTAGCGGTTCTTACGAACACCGGGGAGCTGTTTTTT.

This clone was counted between two and nine times. V and J are TRBV30 and TRBJ1-2; 10 positions agree with TRBD1. This CDR3 has 16 amino acids. The V gene end was trimmed by 7 bases and the J gene end by 0 bases; junction bases not matched to a gene: 11. The germline gives CDR1 GTSNPN, CDR2 SVGIG (reference sequence). DNA for the CDR3: TGTGCCTACAAGACAGGGGGCTTCTCTCCTAACTATGGCTACACCTTC. Translated, it gives CAYKTGGFSPNYGYTF.

The chain carries TRBV5-1 and TRBJ1-4, with D perhaps TRBD1 (6 bases). Deletions cut 2 bases from V and 6 bases from J, with 8 bases between. CDR3 length equals 13 residues. Germline V lookup: CDR1 SGHRS, CDR2 YFSETQ. As DNA, the CDR3 is TGCGCCAGCAGCTTACAGGGTTATGAAAAACTGTTTTTT. It specifies CASSLQGYEKLFF. Drawing the rest from reference TRBV5-1 and TRBJ1-4, the complete variable domain is KAGVTQTPRYLIKTRGQQVTLSCSPISGHRSVSWYQQTPGQGLQFLFEYFSETQRNKGNFPGRFSGRQFSNSRSEMNVSTLELGDSALYLCASSLQGYEKLFFGSGTQLSVL.

This clone turned up a few times. Other DNA sequences of this sample code for an identical CDR3. This chain's CDR3 is CASSLYNEQFF. The CDR3 coding sequence is TGCGCCAGCAGCCTATACAATGAGCAGTTCTTC. This chain links TRBV5-1 with TRBJ2-1; D not resolved. V gave up 4 bases and J gave up 4 bases, with 3 bases separating them. CDR1 is SGHRS, CDR2 YFSETQ, per germline. CDR3 length: 11 amino acids.

The V and J genes are TRBV12-3 or TRBV12-4 and TRBJ1-2, with 7 bases fitting TRBD1. The CDR3 contains 12 residues. The V gene end was trimmed by 7 bases and the J gene end by 8 bases; junction bases not matched to a gene: 7. The CDR3 nucleotides are TGTGCCAGCACTCCGAGACAGGGAGGCTACACCTTC. Translating it yields CASTPRQGGYTF.

The chain recombines TRBV3-1 (or the pseudogene TRBV3-2) with TRBJ1-1; D gene uncertain. Trimming took 1 base from V and 6 from J, leaving 15 bases between them. Germline loops: CDR1 LGHDT, CDR2 YNNKEL (reference sequence). This CDR3 comprises 15 residues. CDR3 nucleotides: TGTGCCAGCAGCCAAGTCCCAGCAGGCCGAGCTGAAGCTTTCTTT. This encodes CASSQVPAGRAEAFF.

V is TRBV19 and J is TRBJ2-1; TRBD2 agrees at 9 bases. The CDR3 length is 14 residues. The germline V gene encodes CDR1 LNHDA and CDR2 SQIVND (reference sequence). Trimming cost V 6 bases and J 7 bases; bases outside gene matches: 7. The CDR3 nucleotides read TGTGCCAGTAGAAAAGGGACTAGCCGTAATGAGCAGTTCTTC. Protein: CASRKGTSRNEQFF.

The gene calls are TRBV11-3 and TRBJ2-1, with 7 bases aligning to TRBD2. This CDR3 is built from 16 residues. V shed 5 bases and J 8 bases; nucleotides not matched to a gene: 15. Germline V lookup: CDR1 SGHNT, CDR2 YENEEA. The CDR3 is CASSPQTGLSIDEQFF. CDR3 bases: TGTGCCAGCAGCCCTCAAACGGGACTATCTATCGATGAGCAGTTCTTC.

The V call is TRBV6-5, the J call TRBJ2-2, with D possibly TRBD2 on 6 matching bases. V was shortened by 5 bases and J by 7 bases, with 14 bases between the two germline ends. Germline V gene sequence: CDR1 MNHEY, CDR2 SVGAGI. This CDR3 spans 14 amino acids. The DNA for the CDR3 is TGTGCCAGCAGTCAGCGGGCAGTTGGCGGGGAGCTGTTTTTT. Protein: CASSQRAVGGELFF.

V gene TRBV27 combines with J gene TRBJ1-2; 10 bases fit TRBD1. The CDR3 is 16 amino acids. V lost 1 base and J lost 9; bases outside the gene matches: 11. From germline, CDR1 is MNHEY and CDR2 SMNVEV (reference sequence). The CDR3 DNA sequence: TGTGCCAGCAGTTTATTGGGACAGGGGTCCTATGACCGCTACACCTTC. Its protein product is CASSLLGQGSYDRYTF.